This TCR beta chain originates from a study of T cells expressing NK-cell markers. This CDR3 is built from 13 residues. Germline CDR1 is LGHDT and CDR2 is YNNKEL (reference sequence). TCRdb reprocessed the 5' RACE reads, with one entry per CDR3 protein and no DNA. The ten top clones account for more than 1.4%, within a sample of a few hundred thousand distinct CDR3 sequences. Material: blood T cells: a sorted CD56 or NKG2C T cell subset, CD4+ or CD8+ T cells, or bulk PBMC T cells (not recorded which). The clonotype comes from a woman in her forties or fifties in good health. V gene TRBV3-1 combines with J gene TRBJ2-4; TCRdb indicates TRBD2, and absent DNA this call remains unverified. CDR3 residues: CASSQDRGPIQYF. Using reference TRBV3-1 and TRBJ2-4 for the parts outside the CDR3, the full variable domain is DTAVSQTPKYLVTQMGNDKSIKCEQNLGHDTMYWYKQDSKKFLKIMFSYNNKELIINETVPNRFSPKSPDKAHLNLHINSLELGDSAVYFCASSQDRGPIQYFGAGTRLSVL.